This T cell receptor beta chain is from a study of control samples from healthy donors and cancer patients. Germline V CDR1 and CDR2: DFQATT, SNEGSKA (reference sequence). The CDR3 runs to 11 residues. V lost 5 bases, J lost 5 bases, and 8 bases lay in between. Assay used: immunoSEQ multiplex PCR; TCRdb lists only in-frame clones, some missing. The data show 94,000 or so clones, with approximately 88% seen just once and 30% to 40% held by the top ten. The chain is built from TRBV20-1 and TRBJ2-3; D may be TRBD1 (6 bases). The clonotype was recovered from a man aged 70-80 years with lung cancer. The sample consisted of PBMCs. The CDR3 loop is CSARRGDTQYF. The CDR3 region has the DNA TGCAGTGCTCGCAGGGGAGATACGCAGTATTTT.